This T cell receptor (beta chain) derives from a study of radiation and T cells in renal cell carcinoma. There are 14 residues in the CDR3. Germline V gene sequence: CDR1 KGHSH, CDR2 LQKENI. After removal of 6 bases from V and 3 bases from J, the junction contained 4 bases not matched to a gene. Time point specified: blood 4 weeks post-SBRT, at nephrectomy. The treatment here: 15 Gy SBRT to primary tumor, nephrectomy 4 weeks later. Blood was sampled at baseline, 2 weeks and 4 weeks after SBRT. Some clones are missing from TCRdb's copy, which holds only in-frame ones; the method was immunoSEQ multiplex PCR. The sample includes 150,000 to 200,000 clones, about 85% of them seen just once.

J is TRBJ2-4 and V is TRBV18, with 8 bases matching TRBD1. Here the sequenced sample was blood, taken from a patient whose treatment included radiotherapy and nephrectomy. The sequence derives from a woman aged 50 to 65 with renal cell carcinoma. CDR3 sequence (DNA): TGTGCCAGCTCGCCGGACAGGGTCAAAAACATTCAGTACTTC. It codes for CASSPDRVKNIQYF.